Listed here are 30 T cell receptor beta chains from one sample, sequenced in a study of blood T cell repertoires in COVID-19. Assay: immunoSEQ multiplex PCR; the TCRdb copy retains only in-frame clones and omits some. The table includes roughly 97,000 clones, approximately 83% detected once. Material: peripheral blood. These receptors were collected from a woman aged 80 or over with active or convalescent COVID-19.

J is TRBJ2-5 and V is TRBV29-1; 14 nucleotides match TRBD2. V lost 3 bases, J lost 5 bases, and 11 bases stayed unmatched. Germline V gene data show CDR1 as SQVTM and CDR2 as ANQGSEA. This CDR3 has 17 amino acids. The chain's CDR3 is CSVDTGTSGSGRETQYF. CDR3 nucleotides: TGCAGCGTTGATACTGGGACTAGCGGGAGTGGGAGGGAGACCCAGTACTTC.

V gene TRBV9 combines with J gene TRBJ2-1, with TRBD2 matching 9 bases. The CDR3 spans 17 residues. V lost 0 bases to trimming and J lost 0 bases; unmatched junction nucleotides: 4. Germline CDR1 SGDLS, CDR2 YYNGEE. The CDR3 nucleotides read TGTGCCAGCAGCGTAGATAGCGGGAGTATCTCCTACAATGAGCAGTTCTTC. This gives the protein CASSVDSGSISYNEQFF.

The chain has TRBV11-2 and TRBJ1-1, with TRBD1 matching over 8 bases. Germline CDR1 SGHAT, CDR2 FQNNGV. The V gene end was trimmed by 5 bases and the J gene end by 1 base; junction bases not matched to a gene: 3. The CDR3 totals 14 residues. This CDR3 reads CASSRQGPNTEAFF. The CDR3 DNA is TGTGCCAGCAGCCGACAGGGGCCGAACACTGAAGCTTTCTTT. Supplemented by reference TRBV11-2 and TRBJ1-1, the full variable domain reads EAGVAQSPRYKIIEKRQSVAFWCNPISGHATLYWYQQILGQGPKLLIQFQNNGVVDDSQLPKDRFSAERLKGVDSTLKIQPAKLEDSAVYLCASSRQGPNTEAFFGQGTRLTVV.

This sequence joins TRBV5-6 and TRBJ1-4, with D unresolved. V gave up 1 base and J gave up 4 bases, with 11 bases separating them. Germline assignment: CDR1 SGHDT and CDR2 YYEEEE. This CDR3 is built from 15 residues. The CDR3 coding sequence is TGTGCCAGCAGCTTGATTGGGCGCAGTAATGAAAAACTGTTTTTT. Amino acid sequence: CASSLIGRSNEKLFF.

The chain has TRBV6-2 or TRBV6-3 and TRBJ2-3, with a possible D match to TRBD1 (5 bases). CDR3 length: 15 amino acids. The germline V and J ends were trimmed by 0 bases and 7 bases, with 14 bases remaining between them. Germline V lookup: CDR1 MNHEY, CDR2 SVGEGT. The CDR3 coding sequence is TGTGCCAGCAGTTACTCGAACTTCGCAGGGAATACGCAGTATTTT. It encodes CASSYSNFAGNTQYF.

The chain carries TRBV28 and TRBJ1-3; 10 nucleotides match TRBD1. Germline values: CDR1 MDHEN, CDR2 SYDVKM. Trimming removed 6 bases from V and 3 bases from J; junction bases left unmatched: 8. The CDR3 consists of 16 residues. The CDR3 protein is CASSRDRGLRGNTIYF. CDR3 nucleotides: TGTGCCAGCAGCCGGGACAGGGGTCTTCGTGGAAACACCATATATTTT.

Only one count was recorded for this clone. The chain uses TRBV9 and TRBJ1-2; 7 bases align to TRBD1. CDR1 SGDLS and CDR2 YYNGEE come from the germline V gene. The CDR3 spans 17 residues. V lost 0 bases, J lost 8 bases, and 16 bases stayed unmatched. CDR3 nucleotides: TGTGCCAGCAGCGTAGGCTCTACAGGGGCGGATTTCGACGGCTACACCTTC. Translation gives CASSVGSTGADFDGYTF.

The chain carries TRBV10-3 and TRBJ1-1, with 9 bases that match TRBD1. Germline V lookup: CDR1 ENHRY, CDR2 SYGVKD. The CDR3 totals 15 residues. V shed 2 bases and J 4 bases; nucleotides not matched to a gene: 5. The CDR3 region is CAISEPDRGGTEAFF. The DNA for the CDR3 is TGTGCCATCAGTGAGCCGGACAGGGGTGGCACTGAAGCTTTCTTT.

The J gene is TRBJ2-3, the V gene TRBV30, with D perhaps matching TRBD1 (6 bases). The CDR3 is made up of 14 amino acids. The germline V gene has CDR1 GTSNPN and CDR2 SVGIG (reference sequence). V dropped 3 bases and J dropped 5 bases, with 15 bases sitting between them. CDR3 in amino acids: CAWRILGGLDTQYF. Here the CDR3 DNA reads TGTGCCTGGAGAATTCTTGGGGGCTTAGATACGCAGTATTTT.

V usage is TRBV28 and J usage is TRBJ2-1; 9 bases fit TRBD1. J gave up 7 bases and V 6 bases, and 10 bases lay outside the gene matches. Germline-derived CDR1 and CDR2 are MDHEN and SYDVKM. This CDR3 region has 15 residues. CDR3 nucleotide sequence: TGTGCCAGCAGATCCGGGACAGGGATGACGAATGAGCAGTTCTTC. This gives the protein CASRSGTGMTNEQFF.

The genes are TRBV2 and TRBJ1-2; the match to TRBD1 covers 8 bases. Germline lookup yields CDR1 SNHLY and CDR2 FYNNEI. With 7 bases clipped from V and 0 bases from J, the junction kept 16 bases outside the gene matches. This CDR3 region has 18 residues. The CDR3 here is CASTRTGPMTGANYGYTF. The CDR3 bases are TGTGCCAGCACCCGCACGGGGCCCATGACAGGGGCTAACTATGGCTACACCTTC.

Written as DNA, the CDR3 is TGTGCCAGCAGCCCGAGTATCAACACAGATACGCAGTATTTT. This codes for CASSPSINTDTQYF. This chain links TRBV7-3 with TRBJ2-3; D is undetermined. The germline V gene has CDR1 SGHTA and CDR2 FQGTGA. The CDR3 covers 14 residues. V was clipped by 5 bases and J by 2 bases, with 11 bases between them.

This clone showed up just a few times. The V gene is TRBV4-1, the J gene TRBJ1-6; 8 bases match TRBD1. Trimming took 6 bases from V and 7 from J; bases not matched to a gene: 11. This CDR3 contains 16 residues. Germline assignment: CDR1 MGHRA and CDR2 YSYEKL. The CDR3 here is CASRLDRGSLNSPLHF. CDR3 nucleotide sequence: TGCGCCAGCAGACTCGACAGGGGAAGCTTGAATTCACCCCTCCACTTT.

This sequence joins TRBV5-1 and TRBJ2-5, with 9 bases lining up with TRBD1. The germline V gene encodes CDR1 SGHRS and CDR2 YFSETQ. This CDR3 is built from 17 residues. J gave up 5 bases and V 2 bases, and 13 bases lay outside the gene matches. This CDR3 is CASSLKPTGGSWETQYF. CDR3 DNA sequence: TGCGCCAGCAGCTTAAAACCAACAGGGGGCTCTTGGGAGACCCAGTACTTC.

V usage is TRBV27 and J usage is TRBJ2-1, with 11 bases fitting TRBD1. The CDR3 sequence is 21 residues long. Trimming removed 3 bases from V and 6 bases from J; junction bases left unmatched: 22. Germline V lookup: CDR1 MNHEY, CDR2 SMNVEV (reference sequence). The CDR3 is CASSFEGRTGGSYRSGNEQFF. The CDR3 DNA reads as TGTGCCAGCAGTTTTGAGGGCCGGACAGGGGGCTCTTATCGGAGCGGCAATGAGCAGTTCTTC.

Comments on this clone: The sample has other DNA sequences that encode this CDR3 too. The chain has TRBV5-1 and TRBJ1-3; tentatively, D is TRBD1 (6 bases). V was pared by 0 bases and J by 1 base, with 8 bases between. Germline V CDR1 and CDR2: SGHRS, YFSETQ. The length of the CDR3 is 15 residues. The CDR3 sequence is CASSLEQGSGNTIYF. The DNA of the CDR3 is TGCGCCAGCAGCTTGGAGCAGGGGTCTGGAAACACCATATATTTT.

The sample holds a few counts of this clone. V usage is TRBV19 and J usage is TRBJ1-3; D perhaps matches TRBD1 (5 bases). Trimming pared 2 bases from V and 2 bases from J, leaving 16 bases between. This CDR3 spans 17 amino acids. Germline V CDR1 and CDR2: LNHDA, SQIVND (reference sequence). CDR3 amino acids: CASSIQGTSGPGNTIYF. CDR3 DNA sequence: TGTGCCAGTAGTATACAGGGAACGTCGGGTCCTGGAAACACCATATATTTT.

The CDR3 reads CASSSRLNQPQHF. CDR3 DNA sequence: TGTGCCAGCAGTTCCAGACTCAATCAGCCCCAGCATTTT. This chain joins TRBV6-2 or TRBV6-3 and TRBJ1-5; no clear D. The CDR3 has 13 amino acids. Trimming stripped 4 bases from V and 3 bases from J, with 7 bases between. Germline assignment: CDR1 MNHEY and CDR2 SVGEGT.

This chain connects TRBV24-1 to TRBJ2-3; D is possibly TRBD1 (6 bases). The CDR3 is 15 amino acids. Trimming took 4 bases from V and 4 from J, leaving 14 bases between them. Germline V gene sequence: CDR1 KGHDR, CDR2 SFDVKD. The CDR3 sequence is CATSDPGQFPDTQYF. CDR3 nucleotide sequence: TGTGCCACCAGTGACCCGGGACAATTCCCAGATACGCAGTATTTT.

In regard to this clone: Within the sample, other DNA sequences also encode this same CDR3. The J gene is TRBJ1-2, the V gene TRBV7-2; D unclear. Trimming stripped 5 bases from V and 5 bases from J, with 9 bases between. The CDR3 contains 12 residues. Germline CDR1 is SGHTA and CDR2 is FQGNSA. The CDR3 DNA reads TGTGCCAGCAGCCTGCCGGGGTATGGCTACACCTTC. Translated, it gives CASSLPGYGYTF.

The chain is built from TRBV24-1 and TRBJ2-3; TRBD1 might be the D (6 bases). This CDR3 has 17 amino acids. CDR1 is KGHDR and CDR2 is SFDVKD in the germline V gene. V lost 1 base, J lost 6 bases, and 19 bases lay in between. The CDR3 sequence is CATSDFGDIGKPDTQYF. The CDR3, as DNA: TGTGCCACCAGTGATTTCGGGGACATTGGGAAGCCGGATACGCAGTATTTT.

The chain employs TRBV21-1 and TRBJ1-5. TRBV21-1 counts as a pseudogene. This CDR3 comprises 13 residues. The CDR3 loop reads CASSGPGGQPQHF. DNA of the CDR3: TGTGCCAGCAGCGGCCCTGGAGGGCAGCCCCAGCATTTT.

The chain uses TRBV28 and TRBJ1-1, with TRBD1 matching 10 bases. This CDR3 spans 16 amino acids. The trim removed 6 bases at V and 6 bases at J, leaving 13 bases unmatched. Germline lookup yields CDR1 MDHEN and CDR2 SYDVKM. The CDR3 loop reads CASSLRGRQGAAEAFF. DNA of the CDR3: TGTGCCAGCAGCTTAAGGGGTCGACAGGGGGCCGCTGAAGCTTTCTTT.

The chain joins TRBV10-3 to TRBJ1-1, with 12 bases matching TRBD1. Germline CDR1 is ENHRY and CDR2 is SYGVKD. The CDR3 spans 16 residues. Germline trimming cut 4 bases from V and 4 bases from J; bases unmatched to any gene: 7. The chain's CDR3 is CAISGGQGAISTEAFF. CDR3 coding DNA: TGTGCCATCAGTGGGGGACAGGGGGCGATAAGCACTGAAGCTTTCTTT.

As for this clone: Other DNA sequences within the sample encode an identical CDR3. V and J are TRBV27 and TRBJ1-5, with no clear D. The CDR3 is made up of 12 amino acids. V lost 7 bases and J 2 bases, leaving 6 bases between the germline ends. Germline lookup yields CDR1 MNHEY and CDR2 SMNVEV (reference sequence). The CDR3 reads CASKEGNQPQHF. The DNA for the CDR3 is TGTGCCAGCAAGGAGGGCAATCAGCCCCAGCATTTT.

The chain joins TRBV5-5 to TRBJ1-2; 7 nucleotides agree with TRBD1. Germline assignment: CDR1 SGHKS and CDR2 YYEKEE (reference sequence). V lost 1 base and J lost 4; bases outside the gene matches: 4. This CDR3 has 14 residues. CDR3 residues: CASSLPGGTYGYTF. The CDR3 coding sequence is TGTGCCAGCAGCTTGCCAGGGGGAACCTATGGCTACACCTTC.

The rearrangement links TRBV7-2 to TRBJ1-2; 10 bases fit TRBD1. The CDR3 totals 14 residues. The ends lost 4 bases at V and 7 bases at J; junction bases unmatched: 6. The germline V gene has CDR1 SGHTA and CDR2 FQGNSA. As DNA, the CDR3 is TGTGCCAGCAGCTCCCGGGACAGGGGTCCTGGCTACACCTTC. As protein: CASSSRDRGPGYTF.

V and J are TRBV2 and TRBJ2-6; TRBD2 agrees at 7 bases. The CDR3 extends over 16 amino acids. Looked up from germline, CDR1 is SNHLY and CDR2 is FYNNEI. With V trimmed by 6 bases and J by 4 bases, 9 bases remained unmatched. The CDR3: CASSWGGFSGANVLTF. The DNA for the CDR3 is TGTGCCAGCAGCTGGGGGGGGTTTTCAGGGGCCAACGTCCTGACTTTC.

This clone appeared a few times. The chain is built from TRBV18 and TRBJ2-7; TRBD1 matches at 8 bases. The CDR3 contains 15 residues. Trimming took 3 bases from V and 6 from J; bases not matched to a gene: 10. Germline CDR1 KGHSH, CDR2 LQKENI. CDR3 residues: CASSPLQGAEGEQYF. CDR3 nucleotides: TGTGCCAGCTCACCGCTTCAGGGGGCCGAAGGCGAGCAGTACTTC.

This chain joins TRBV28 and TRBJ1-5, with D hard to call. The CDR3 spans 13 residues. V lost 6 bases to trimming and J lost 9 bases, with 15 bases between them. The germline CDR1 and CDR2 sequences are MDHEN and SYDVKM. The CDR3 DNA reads TGTGCCAGCAGGGGCCAATCGGAACGGCCCCAGCATTTT. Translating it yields CASRGQSERPQHF.